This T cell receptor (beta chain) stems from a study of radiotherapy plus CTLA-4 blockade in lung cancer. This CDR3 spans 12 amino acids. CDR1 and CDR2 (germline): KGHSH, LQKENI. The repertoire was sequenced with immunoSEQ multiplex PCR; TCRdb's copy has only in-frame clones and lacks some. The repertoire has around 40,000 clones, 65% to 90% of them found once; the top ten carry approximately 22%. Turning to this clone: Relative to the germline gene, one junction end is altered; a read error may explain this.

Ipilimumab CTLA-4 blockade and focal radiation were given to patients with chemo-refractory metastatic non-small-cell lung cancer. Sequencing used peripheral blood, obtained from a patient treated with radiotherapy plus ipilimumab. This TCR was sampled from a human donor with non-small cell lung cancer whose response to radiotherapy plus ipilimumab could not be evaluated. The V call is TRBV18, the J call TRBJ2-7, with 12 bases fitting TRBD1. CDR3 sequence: CASSPQGQGANF. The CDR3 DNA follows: TGTGCCAGCTCACCCCAGGGACAGGGGGCCAACTTC.